Presented here are 17 T cell receptor beta chains from one specimen sequenced in a study of blood T cell repertoires in COVID-19. Only in-frame clones appear in the TCRdb table, and some are missing; sequencing was by immunoSEQ multiplex PCR. The data show about 150,000 clones, with about 73% seen just once and under 2% held by the top ten. The material sequenced was peripheral blood. All receptors derive from an older man with acute or convalescent COVID-19.

The table lists this clone with a count of one. V is TRBV6-5 and J is TRBJ2-5; 12 bases are a match to TRBD1. Germline CDR1 MNHEY, CDR2 SVGAGI. After removal of 9 bases from V and 5 bases from J, the junction contained 7 bases not matched to a gene. CDR3 length equals 14 residues. The CDR3 DNA reads as TGTGCCAGTAACCGGGACAGGGGGCCGGAGACCCAGTACTTC. It codes for CASNRDRGPETQYF.

The gene calls are TRBV6-5 and TRBJ1-2; the D gene is possibly TRBD1 (6 bases). CDR1 is MNHEY and CDR2 is SVGAGI in the germline V gene. The ends were cut back, 5 bases at V and 5 bases at J, with 15 bases in the middle. The CDR3 extends over 14 amino acids. CDR3 in amino acids: CASSNTGSGYGYTF. In DNA, the CDR3 is TGTGCCAGCAGTAATACAGGGTCGGGATATGGCTACACCTTC.

J is TRBJ1-2 and V is TRBV19, with a tentative D call TRBD1 (5 bases). The CDR3 covers 13 residues. V lost 3 bases and J 5 bases, leaving 10 bases between the germline ends. Germline CDR1 and CDR2: LNHDA and SQIVND (reference sequence). The CDR3 DNA follows: TGTGCCAGTAGTATCACCAGGGCATATGGCTACACCTTC. It translates to CASSITRAYGYTF.

This clone occurred a few times. The chain joins TRBV7-8 to TRBJ1-5; tentatively, D is TRBD1 (5 bases). In germline, CDR1 is SGHVS, CDR2 FQNEAQ. CDR3 length: 15 amino acids. The V end was cut by 1 base, the J end by 4 bases, with 11 bases between. The CDR3 nucleotides read TGTGCCAGCAGCTTAGTCTCGACAGAAAATCAGCCCCAGCATTTT. Its protein is CASSLVSTENQPQHF.

The count of this clone is one. CDR3 in amino acids: CASSQETGLTEAFF. DNA for the CDR3: TGTGCCAGCAGCCAGGAGACAGGGCTCACTGAAGCTTTCTTT. The V call is TRBV3-1 (or the pseudogene TRBV3-2), the J call TRBJ1-1; 7 nucleotides match TRBD1. V shed 3 bases and J 4 bases; nucleotides not matched to a gene: 5. CDR3 length: 14 residues. Germline-derived CDR1 and CDR2 are LGHDT and YNNKEL (reference sequence).

This chain uses TRBV7-9 with TRBJ1-4; no clear D gene. This CDR3 spans 12 amino acids. Germline CDR1 SEHNR, CDR2 FQNEAQ (reference sequence). V was cut by 2 bases and J by 12 bases, with 10 bases left in between. In nucleotides, the CDR3 is TGTGCCAGCAGCTTATCGGTAGCGGAACTGTTTTTT. It is translated as CASSLSVAELFF. The whole variable domain, filled in from reference TRBV7-9 and TRBJ1-4, reads DTGVSQNPRHKITKRGQNVTFRCDPISEHNRLYWYRQTLGQGPEFLTYFQNEAQLEKSRLLSDRFSAERPKGSFSTLEIQRTEQGDSAMYLCASSLSVAELFFGSGTQLSVL.

The J gene is TRBJ1-2, the V gene TRBV11-2; a weak D match, TRBD1 (5 bases). V dropped 6 bases and J dropped 4 bases, with 15 bases sitting between them. Germline values: CDR1 SGHAT, CDR2 FQNNGV. This CDR3 spans 14 amino acids. The CDR3 sequence: CASREEGQAYGYTF. The CDR3 nucleotides read TGTGCCAGCAGGGAGGAGGGGCAGGCCTATGGCTACACCTTC.

The chain carries TRBV11-3 and TRBJ2-7, with D possibly matching TRBD1 (7 bases). This CDR3 region has 16 residues. Germline V gene lookup returns CDR1 SGHNT and CDR2 YENEEA. V was shortened by 1 base and J by 4 bases, with 17 bases between the two germline ends. This CDR3 is CASSLGWRGRMYEQYF. CDR3 coding DNA: TGTGCCAGCAGCTTAGGTTGGAGGGGGCGAATGTACGAGCAGTACTTC.

The count of this clone is one. V usage is TRBV4-1 and J usage is TRBJ2-5; TRBD2 matches at 9 bases. Germline V gene lookup returns CDR1 MGHRA and CDR2 YSYEKL. The V segment lost 3 bases and the J segment 2 bases; nucleotides outside the gene matches: 4. The CDR3 has 15 residues. The CDR3 bases are TGCGCCAGCAGCCATAGCGGGGGTGTACAAGAGACCCAGTACTTC. As protein: CASSHSGGVQETQYF.

This chain joins TRBV10-3 and TRBJ1-2; D unresolved. The CDR3 is 11 residues long. V lost 3 bases to trimming and J lost 5 bases, with 4 bases between them. Per the germline V gene, CDR1 is ENHRY and CDR2 is SYGVKD. The CDR3 nucleotides are TGTGCCATCAGTGACCTTTATGGCTACACCTTC. Amino acids: CAISDLYGYTF.

This chain uses TRBV7-9 with TRBJ1-6; D not resolved. This CDR3 region has 14 residues. From germline, CDR1 is SEHNR and CDR2 FQNEAQ (reference sequence). Trimming stripped 3 bases from V and 5 bases from J, with 8 bases between. DNA of the CDR3: TGTGCCAGCAGCTTTGACACGGATAATTCACCCCTCCACTTT. It translates to CASSFDTDNSPLHF.

J is TRBJ2-3 and V is TRBV28; the match to TRBD2 covers 8 bases. Looked up from germline, CDR1 is MDHEN and CDR2 is SYDVKM. The J segment lost 1 base and the V segment lost 3 bases, leaving 6 bases of the junction unmatched. The CDR3 contains 16 residues. CDR3 residues: CASSLGSAGGTDTQYF. The CDR3 coding sequence is TGTGCCAGCAGTTTGGGATCAGCGGGGGGCACAGATACGCAGTATTTT.

This rearrangement joins TRBV7-8 to TRBJ2-5; D unclear. There are 11 residues in the CDR3. The V gene lost 5 bases and the J gene lost 2 bases, with 3 bases spanning the gap. CDR1 is SGHVS, CDR2 FQNEAQ, per germline. CDR3 bases: TGTGCCAGCAGCCTACAAGAGACCCAGTACTTC. It specifies CASSLQETQYF. Full variable domain (outside the CDR3, taken from reference TRBV7-8 and TRBJ2-5): GAGVSQSPRYKVAKRGQDVALRCDPISGHVSLFWYQQALGQGPEFLTYFQNEAQLDKSGLPSDRFFAERPEGSVSTLKIQRTQQEDSAVYLCASSLQETQYFGPGTRLLVL.

The rearrangement links TRBV11-2 to TRBJ2-1; 9 bases are a match to TRBD2. The CDR3 runs 16 residues. J lost 9 bases, V lost 5 bases, and 14 bases had no gene match. Per the germline V gene, CDR1 is SGHAT and CDR2 is FQNNGV. The CDR3 protein is CASSPRGVAGGGEQFF. Written as DNA, the CDR3 is TGTGCCAGCAGCCCCCGGGGGGTTGCGGGGGGGGGTGAGCAGTTCTTC.

This sequence joins TRBV10-3 and TRBJ2-2; 10 bases are shared with TRBD2. The CDR3 is made up of 15 amino acids. Unmatched junction bases numbered 3, after V lost 6 bases and J lost 2 bases. Germline assignment: CDR1 ENHRY and CDR2 SYGVKD. Written as DNA, the CDR3 is TGTGCCATCAGAGGGACTAGCGCCAACACCGGGGAGCTGTTTTTT. It is translated as CAIRGTSANTGELFF.

This clone was detected only once. The CDR3 DNA sequence: TGCGCCAGCAGCCCGGACCGGGGGAACACTGAAGCTTTCTTT. This codes for CASSPDRGNTEAFF. The chain links TRBV5-1 to TRBJ1-1; D not certain. Germline-derived CDR1 and CDR2 are SGHRS and YFSETQ. V lost 4 bases to trimming and J lost 1 base, with 11 bases between them. This CDR3 contains 14 residues.

The chain carries TRBV5-4 and TRBJ2-3; 11 bases agree with TRBD1. With 3 bases clipped from V and 6 bases from J, the junction kept 6 bases outside the gene matches. This CDR3 is built from 15 residues. Germline loops: CDR1 SGHNT, CDR2 YYREEE (reference sequence). CDR3 in amino acids: CASSSRTGGDDTQYF. Written as DNA, the CDR3 is TGTGCCAGCAGCTCGAGGACAGGGGGCGATGATACGCAGTATTTT.